Given below is one TCR beta chain in context. The CDR3 runs 17 residues. Looked up from germline, CDR1 is LNHDA and CDR2 is SQIVND (reference sequence). V shed 2 bases, J shed 2 bases, and the junction held 9 bases outside the gene matches. The data derive from a study of blood T cell repertoires in COVID-19. About the research overall: COVID-19 samples, acute and convalescent, were from the United States, Italy and Spain. The cDNA or gDNA used as material had been derived from T cells, B-cell-depleted T cells, or PBMCs.

Original processing methods: Amplification of reference gene primers was used by the study to estimate nucleated cell counts. Data came from immunoSEQ multiplex PCR; TCRdb stores just in-frame clones and leaves some out. V and J calls and clone size are as listed in that table; D and trimming were resolved from the DNA. The repertoire holds 200,000 or so clones, with approximately 82% as singletons. This chain uses TRBV19 with TRBJ1-1; 9 positions match TRBD1. The sequence was obtained from a human donor with acute or convalescent COVID-19. The donor label of this sample is uncertain. The sequenced sample was peripheral blood. CDR3 loop: CASSILGGTGQNTEAFF. The CDR3 nucleotides are TGTGCCAGTAGTATATTAGGGGGGACAGGGCAAAACACTGAAGCTTTCTTT.